A selection of T cell receptor beta chains follows, all from one sample in a study of tumor-infiltrating lymphocytes in primary liver carcinoma. TCRdb re-analysed the multiplex PCR reads in MiXCR, keeping a single row per CDR3 protein. The sample holds roughly 91,000 distinct CDR3 sequences, about three quarters seen once. The sample comprised liver tumor tissue from sampling region 5. Receptor source: a woman aged 60-75 years with primary liver carcinoma and hepatitis B virus infection. Each CDR3 is given with its conserved first and last residue. D genes are given only for firm matches. Clone size is stated in some rows and not others, as once, few, many or a class when expanded.

d_gene	v_gene	j_gene	abundance	CDR3nt	CDR3aa
-	TRBV4-1	TRBJ1-5	once	TGCGCCAATAGCCAAGATCTGGCCGGTAATCAGCCCCAGCATTTT	CANSQDLAGNQPQHF
-	TRBV28	TRBJ1-1	many	TGTGCCAGCAGTTCGACAGGCGGTGAGAACACTGAAGCTTTCTTT	CASSSTGGENTEAFF
TRBD2	TRBV11-2	TRBJ2-2	once	TGTATCAGCAGCCCGACGGGGGGGACCGGGGAGCTGTTTTTT	CISSPTGGTGELFF
TRBD2	TRBV4-1	TRBJ2-4	few	TGCGCCAGCAGCCAAGGAGCGGGAGGGGTACCCAAAAACATTCAGTACTTC	CASSQGAGGVPKNIQYF
-	TRBV11-2	TRBJ2-1	-	TGTCCCAGCAGCTTAGATCTAGCGACCAATGAGCACTTCTTC	CPSSLDLATNEHFF
-	TRBV20-1	TRBJ2-7	few	TGCAGTGCTAGAGATCGGGAAGGGGGCTACGAGCAGTACTTC	CSARDREGGYEQYF
-	TRBV5-1	TRBJ2-3	once	TGCGCCAGCAGCTTCCTCGGAGTGGGGGGCACAGATACGCAGTATTTT	CASSFLGVGGTDTQYF
TRBD1	TRBV12-3/TRBV12-4	TRBJ1-2	many	TGTGCCAGCAGTTTAGGAACAGGGGCTAGCTATGGCTACACCTTC	CASSLGTGASYGYTF
TRBD2	TRBV4-2	TRBJ2-1	-	TGTGCCGACAGGCAAGGACCGGGACTAGCAGCCATGGAGCAGTTCTTC	CADRQGPGLAAMEQFF
TRBD1	TRBV12-3/TRBV12-4	TRBJ1-5	once	TGTGCCAGGAGTTCCGGACAGGGCAATCAGCCCCAGCATTTT	CARSSGQGNQPQHF
-	TRBV5-1	TRBJ2-1	-	TGCGCCAGCAACTGGGATAGATACAATGAGCAGTTCTTC	CASNWDRYNEQFF
-	TRBV6-1	TRBJ2-1	medium-sized	TGTGCCAGCAGTGAATTGAGGTGGAATGAGCAGTTCTTC	CASSELRWNEQFF
TRBD2	TRBV29-1	TRBJ2-7	many	TGCAGCCATCGGACTAGGAGGGGCGAGCAGTACTTC	CSHRTRRGEQYF
-	TRBV18	TRBJ1-5	-	TGTGCCAGCTCACCAGGCACGGAAAATCAGCCCCAGCATTTT	CASSPGTENQPQHF
-	TRBV10-2	TRBJ2-7	once	TGCGCCAGCAATGTACGAAGCGGGTCCTACGAGCAGTACTTC	CASNVRSGSYEQYF
-	TRBV5-5	TRBJ2-5	-	TGTACCAGCAGCTTGGGGGCTACGGGGCGAGAGACCCAGCACTTC	CTSSLGATGRETQHF
TRBD1	TRBV12-3/TRBV12-4	TRBJ2-1	-	TGCGCCAACTCCCTTAGGGGGACAGGGGCTGTTGAGCAGTCCTTC	CANSLRGTGAVEQSF
-	TRBV14	TRBJ2-5	many	TGTGCCAGCAGCCAAGTTTCCGGATCCAGGTACCAAGAGACCCAGTACTTC	CASSQVSGSRYQETQYF
TRBD1	TRBV29-1	TRBJ2-7	-	TGCAGCGCCTGGACAGGGGGCGGGTACGGGCAGTACTTC	CSAWTGGGYGQYF
-	TRBV2	TRBJ2-5	few	TGTGCCAGCAGTGAAGTCGGTGGTTGGGCAGGGGATGGGCAAGAGACCCAGTACTTC	CASSEVGGWAGDGQETQYF
-	TRBV11-2	TRBJ2-2	-	TGTGCCTGCAGCTGGGTGTGGTCCTTCACTGGGGAGCTGTTTTTT	CACSWVWSFTGELFF
-	TRBV5-1	TRBJ2-2	-	TGCGCCAGCAGCTTGGGGGGGCCACGCATCGGGGAGCTGTTTTTT	CASSLGGPRIGELFF
-	TRBV6-5	TRBJ2-7	many	TGTGCCAGCAGTCAGGCCGGGACCGCCATGGGCGAGCAGTACTTC	CASSQAGTAMGEQYF
-	TRBV20-1	TRBJ1-2	-	TGCAGTGCTAGCCCGACTAACTATGGCTACACCTTC	CSASPTNYGYTF
-	TRBV29-1	TRBJ2-1	once	TGCAGAGTTGAAGAGCTTGGCGGAGGGGGGCCCTACAATGAGCAGTTCTTC	CRVEELGGGGPYNEQFF
TRBD2	TRBV11-2	TRBJ2-1	-	TGTGCTAGCAGCTTAGGACTGGTAGCGGGAGAGCCGAATGAGCAGTTCTTC	CASSLGLVAGEPNEQFF
-	TRBV29-1	TRBJ2-1	-	-	CSVGGGSSYNEQLF
TRBD1	TRBV10-3	TRBJ2-7	-	TGTGCCACCCGGAGGGATACAGGGGGCAGCGAGCAGTACTTC	CATRRDTGGSEQYF
TRBD1	TRBV6-5	TRBJ1-5	-	TGTACCAGCAGTTACTCTAGGGGGACAGGAAATCAGCCCCAGCATTTT	CTSSYSRGTGNQPQHF
-	TRBV11-2	TRBJ2-1	once	TGTGCCAGCGGCGCAGGGGTGGGTGAGCAGTTCTTC	CASGAGVGEQFF
-	TRBV6-5	TRBJ1-2	-	TGTACCAGCAGTTACTTCCCTTACTATGGCTACACCTTC	CTSSYFPYYGYTF
TRBD2	TRBV7-8	TRBJ2-4	-	TGTACCAACAGCTTATTGGGCGGGAGGGCCGAGAACATTCAGTACTTC	CTNSLLGGRAENIQYF
-	TRBV6-5	TRBJ1-5	many	TGTGCCAGCAGTCGCAGGACAGGCAATCAGCCCCAGCATTTT	CASSRRTGNQPQHF
-	TRBV10-3	TRBJ1-1	-	TGTGTCATCAATGATAGTGGGGGATCAAAAGCTTTCTTT	CVINDSGGSKAFF
TRBD2	TRBV24-1	TRBJ2-1	-	TGTGCCACCAGTAATTCTAGCGGCCGCAATGAGCAGTTCTTC	CATSNSSGRNEQFF
-	TRBV12-3/TRBV12-4	TRBJ1-1	-	TGTGCCAGCAGTCTTGTAGGGAAGGTTTTCTTT	CASSLVGKVFF
TRBD2	TRBV4-1	TRBJ2-2	-	TGCGCCAGCAGCCAAGGGACTAGCGGGATCGGGGAGCAGCTTTTT	CASSQGTSGIGEQLF
-	TRBV11-2	TRBJ2-5	-	TGTACCAGCAGCTTAGATATCGGGGACGGCAAATACTTC	CTSSLDIGDGKYF
TRBD2	TRBV11-2	TRBJ2-7	few	TGTGCCAGCAGTTACTCTACAGAGCGGGGCTACGAGTTGTACTTC	CASSYSTERGYELYF
TRBD2	TRBV6-1	TRBJ2-7	-	TGTGCCAGCAGTGAGAAGAGCGGGAGGGCTGGCGAGCAGTACTTC	CASSEKSGRAGEQYF
-	TRBV29-1	TRBJ2-7	-	TGCAGCGTGGGGGAAAACTTGGCATACGTGCAGTACTTC	CSVGENLAYVQYF
-	TRBV4-1	TRBJ1-5	many	TGCGCCAGCAGCCAAGAAGGGTCGGGCAATCAGCCCCAGCATTTT	CASSQEGSGNQPQHF
-	TRBV12-3/TRBV12-4	TRBJ1-1	-	TGTGCCAGCAGTCCCCGGGCAGTGACTGAAGCTTTCTTT	CASSPRAVTEAFF
TRBD1	TRBV10-3	TRBJ1-5	few	TGTGCCATCAGTGAGGGGTTCCAGTGGGGGACAGGGGGCCAGCCCCGGCATTTT	CAISEGFQWGTGGQPRHF
-	TRBV28	TRBJ1-4	-	TGTACCAGCAGTCTTCGACAGGTAGCTGAAAAACTGTTTTTT	CTSSLRQVAEKLFF
-	TRBV13	TRBJ2-7	once	TGTGCCAGCAGAGGAAGACTACTCGGTAACGAGCAGTACTTC	CASRGRLLGNEQYF
-	TRBV29-1	TRBJ2-1	-	TGCAGCATTGCTAACAGGACACGGGTCGGGCATGAGCAGTTCTTC	CSIANRTRVGHEQFF
TRBD2	TRBV11-2	TRBJ2-1	once	TGTGCTGGCAGCTTAGGTCTGGTAGCGGGATGGCCGAATGAGCAGTTCTTC	CAGSLGLVAGWPNEQFF
-	TRBV28	TRBJ1-2	-	TGTACCAGTAGTTTAACGGGACCGTATGGCTACACCTTC	CTSSLTGPYGYTF
TRBD2	TRBV4-1	TRBJ2-3	-	TGCGCCTGTAGCCAGGGACTACTAAGCACAGATACGCAGTATTTT	CACSQGLLSTDTQYF
-	TRBV14	TRBJ1-3	-	TGTACCAGCAGCGCCCACAAGGGAACAGCTGGAAACACCATATATTTT	CTSSAHKGTAGNTIYF
TRBD1	TRBV18	TRBJ2-7	-	TGTGCCAGCTCAACCACAAGCCCCGGGACAGCTTACGAGCAGTACTTC	CASSTTSPGTAYEQYF
TRBD1	TRBV5-1	TRBJ2-6	few	TGCGCCAGCACCCGGACAGGGTGGTCTAGGGGGGCCAACGTCCTGACTTTC	CASTRTGWSRGANVLTF
TRBD2	TRBV12-3/TRBV12-4	TRBJ2-1	-	TGTGCCAGCACCCGAGCCCGTGGGGACTACAATGAGCAGTCCTTC	CASTRARGDYNEQSF